The T cell receptor (beta chain) under discussion was sequenced for a study of blood T cell repertoires in COVID-19. Across the study: COVID-19 samples from acute and convalescent phases originated in the United States, Italy and Spain. Sample material is recorded as cDNA or gDNA derived from T cells, B-cell-depleted T cells, or PBMCs.

With 5 bases removed from V and 2 bases from J, the gap between germline ends came to 12 bases. CDR1 is SGHNT and CDR2 is YENEEA in the germline V gene. The CDR3 is 15 residues long. Clones were read by immunoSEQ multiplex PCR, and TCRdb kept only the in-frame ones, dropping some. The sample has 150,000 to 200,000 clones, more than 90% seen once. The receptor's source is a man in his sixties with active or convalescent COVID-19. The sample consisted of peripheral blood. The genes are TRBV11-3 and TRBJ2-2; tentative D call: TRBD2 (6 bases). This chain's CDR3 is CASSHRGLNTGELFF. In DNA, the CDR3 is TGTGCCAGCAGCCATCGGGGACTTAACACCGGGGAGCTGTTTTTT.